This section outlines one T cell receptor (beta chain) sequence together with its context. The antigen is unknown. The CDR3 runs 15 residues. The germline V and J ends were trimmed by 2 bases and 0 bases, with 5 bases remaining between them. Germline V gene lookup returns CDR1 SGHTA and CDR2 FQGTGA. The data were taken from a study of cytomegalovirus exposure and HLA in healthy donors. Study findings and constraints: Among the CMV-associated chains, a few were confirmed in vitro as specific for CMV antigens. There were over 150 TCR beta chains listed as cytomegalovirus-associated.

Likely unrecorded immune exposures existed in these nominally healthy donors. In the PCR, 60 Vbeta and 13 Jbeta primers were used. This table comes from immunoSEQ multiplex PCR, and its TCRdb copy is limited to in-frame clones, with some not included. The sample lists some 130,000 clones; around 77% were seen once. The sample comprised PBMCs. The TCR originated in a male donor in good health and CMV-seropositive. The chain uses TRBV7-3 and TRBJ2-6; D uncertain. The CDR3 nucleotides are TGTGCCAGCAGCTTAGACTCCTCTGGGGCCAACGTCCTGACTTTC. Translation: CASSLDSSGANVLTF.